Detailed here is one T cell receptor (beta chain). Its cognate antigen has yet to be identified. Base qualities are not recorded, but no much larger clone differs from it by a single base. To demonstrate the VDJtools post-analysis software, the study profiled TCR beta repertoires from the peripheral blood of about a dozen young patients with multiple sclerosis. The multiple sclerosis patients were children and adolescents ranging in age from about 6 to 16 years. The data were obtained in a study of post-analysis software for immune sequencing data (dated by TCRdb to the mid-2010s). About the study as a whole: Recorded disease courses included relapsing-remitting, secondary progressive and progressive-relapsing multiple sclerosis, with some patients lacking subtype annotation. Patient repertoires were compared against around twelve previously published healthy control repertoires from donors aged 6 to 25 years. A subset of samples was prepared in parallel using single-end sample barcoding, then pooled and co-amplified after Illumina adapter ligation.

Overall study outcomes, separate from this receptor: Compared with controls, multiple sclerosis patients had significantly lower normalized Chao1 diversity, a finding suggesting substantial peripheral T-cell clonal expansion. Patients showed significantly higher frequencies than controls for a handful of TRBV segments, among them TRBV5-6, TRBV5-1 and TRBV20-1. The multiple sclerosis patient group was slightly younger than the control group. Strong co-clustering of samples prepared in the same batch was shown by direct clustering with F measure, prompting a batch-effect correction.

V loses 0 bases, J loses 11 bases, and the germline ends lie 16 bases apart. The CDR3, from cysteine to phenylalanine, totals 13 residues. Left in the record is the CDR3 DNA by itself, 39 bases read in frame from the first base. CDR1 and CDR2, per the germline V gene (reference sequence), are DFQATT and SNEGSKA. Library creation used PCR. The sample was run on an Illumina HiSeq 2500. To reduce PCR and sequencing biases, unique molecular identifiers were built into the TCR beta cDNA libraries. Some 500,000 cDNA molecules were obtained for every 1 to 10 million input T cells, so each molecule roughly corresponded to one T cell. Patient libraries were prepared and sequenced with the same protocol used for the earlier healthy control dataset. Within a given batch, samples were prepared together, multiplexed and sequenced on the same HiSeq lane. The study's processing was this. Raw barcoded reads were processed with MIGEC, and single-read molecular identifier groups were discarded before consensus assembly and CDR3 extraction. Clonotype tables were post-analysed with VDJtools, and diversity was normalized by down-sampling all datasets to the smallest sample size. To correct batch-related cross-sample contamination, repertoire overlap clustering matched CDR3 amino acid sequences but not nucleotide sequences. TCRdb reprocessed the public reads (quality trimming at Q25 with fastp, clone calling with MiXCR) and kept in-frame beta chains. When rows share a CDR3 protein, they turn into one entry using the most common DNA and genes. TCRdb's processing, not the authors' own work, is the source of the V and J calls. This sample gives approximately 260,000 distinct CDR3 sequences in total; 30% to 45% of them show up just once. Clones ranked in the top ten supply under 5.5% of the sample.

This receptor was identified in a girl under 18 with multiple sclerosis. Material for sequencing was blood. Here the chain combines TRBV20-1 and TRBJ2-5; D gene: possibly TRBD2, on 5 matching bases. The nucleotide sequence reads as follows: TGCAGTGCTAGAGATCTGGCTAGCAATGAGCAGTACTTC. It translates as CSARDLASNEQYF.